Following are 9 T cell receptor beta chains from one sample sequenced in a study of beta chain features in type 1 diabetes. Findings and caveats of the study: All four CD4+ subsets from Type 1 diabetes patients carried moderately but significantly shorter TCRB CDR3s.

Of the isolated RNA, all was reverse transcribed, and so the sequenced material was expressed TCRB transcripts. Generated by immunoSEQ multiplex PCR, the TCRdb table keeps only in-frame clones and is missing some. Of more than 95,000 clones in the sample, 28% were seen once. Antigen specificity for these receptors is unknown. The specimen was central memory CD4+ T cells from blood. These receptors came from a woman under 30 with type 1 diabetes.

The chain recombines TRBV28 with TRBJ1-5; D remains ambiguous. The CDR3 contains 15 residues. The V and J ends lost 8 bases and 1 base respectively, with 15 bases between them. Per germline, CDR1 MDHEN and CDR2 SYDVKM. CDR3 in amino acids: CASRLGDWSNQPQHF. The DNA for the CDR3 is TGTGCCAGCCGCCTCGGGGATTGGAGCAATCAGCCCCAGCATTTT. Full variable domain (outside the CDR3, taken from reference TRBV28 and TRBJ1-5): DVKVTQSSRYLVKRTGEKVFLECVQDMDHENMFWYRQDPGLGLRLIYFSYDVKMKEKGDIPEGYSVSREKKERFSLILESASTNQTSMYLCASRLGDWSNQPQHFGDGTRLSIL.

This clone was seen just once. The chain employs TRBV30 and TRBJ2-1; TRBD1 agrees at 9 bases. This CDR3 has 14 residues. Germline V gene lookup returns CDR1 GTSNPN and CDR2 SVGIG (reference sequence). The J segment lost 2 bases and the V segment lost 4 bases, leaving 3 bases of the junction unmatched. Here the CDR3 reads CAWMRTGAYNEQFF. In DNA form, the CDR3 reads TGTGCCTGGATGCGGACAGGGGCCTACAATGAGCAGTTCTTC.

The chain is built from TRBV5-4 and TRBJ1-2; D gene unclear. With 0 bases removed from V and 7 bases from J, the gap between germline ends came to 7 bases. Germline V lookup: CDR1 SGHNT, CDR2 YYREEE (reference sequence). CDR3 length equals 12 residues. Written as DNA, the CDR3 is TGTGCCAGCAGCTTGGTTCAGGCTGGCTACACCTTC. Protein sequence: CASSLVQAGYTF.

In this sample, this clone turned up a few times. The rearrangement uses TRBV18 and TRBJ2-1, with 12 bases identical to TRBD2. This CDR3 has 15 amino acids. Germline CDR1 is KGHSH and CDR2 is LQKENI. The ends lost 6 bases at V and 9 bases at J; junction bases unmatched: 9. The CDR3 spells CASSGRTSGIGEQFF. CDR3 coding DNA: TGTGCCAGCTCGGGAAGGACTAGCGGGATTGGTGAGCAGTTCTTC.

This clone was seen a few times. The rearrangement joins TRBV19 to TRBJ2-4, with 12 bases lining up with TRBD1. V shed 4 bases and J 16 bases; nucleotides not matched to a gene: 11. Germline V gives CDR1 LNHDA, CDR2 SQIVND (reference sequence). The CDR3 loop spans 14 amino acids. CDR3 DNA sequence: TGTGCCAGTAGTAAAGGGGACAGGGGGCCCATAGTATACTTC. Protein product: CASSKGDRGPIVYF. Based on the CDR3 plus reference TRBV19 and TRBJ2-4, the full variable domain is DGGITQSPKYLFRKEGQNVTLSCEQNLNHDAMYWYRQDPGQGLRLIYYSQIVNDFQKGDIAEGYSVSREKKESFPLTVTSAQKNPTAFYLCASSKGDRGPIVYFGAGTRLSVL.

This clone was counted between two and nine times. The chain recombines TRBV7-2 with TRBJ2-5; 9 bases agree with TRBD1. Germline loops: CDR1 SGHTA, CDR2 FQGNSA. The CDR3 is made up of 15 amino acids. Trimming cost V 5 bases and J 3 bases; bases outside gene matches: 7. The CDR3 is CASSQTGTGKETQYF. In DNA form, the CDR3 reads TGTGCCAGCAGCCAAACCGGGACAGGGAAAGAGACCCAGTACTTC.

V is TRBV15 and J is TRBJ2-5; maybe TRBD1 (6 bases). Trimming removed 0 bases from V and 10 bases from J, with 18 bases in between. Per germline, CDR1 LNHNV and CDR2 YYDKDF (reference sequence). This CDR3 comprises 15 residues. The CDR3 nucleotides are TGTGCCACCAGCAGAGATAGGGCGACAGGTGCGGTCCAGTACTTC. This gives the protein CATSRDRATGAVQYF. Combining the CDR3 with reference TRBV15 and TRBJ2-5 gives the whole variable domain DAMVIQNPRYQVTQFGKPVTLSCSQTLNHNVMYWYQQKSSQAPKLLFHYYDKDFNNEADTPDNFQSRRPNTSFCFLDIRSPGLGDTAMYLCATSRDRATGAVQYFGPGTRLLVL.

The chain is built from TRBV5-1 and TRBJ2-2; 11 positions agree with TRBD2. Germline-derived CDR1 and CDR2 are SGHRS and YFSETQ. V trimming: 4 bases; J trimming: 3 bases; junction bases outside the gene matches: 5. The CDR3 totals 16 residues. CDR3 amino acids: CASSPGLAGYTGELFF. For the CDR3, the DNA is TGCGCCAGCAGCCCCGGACTAGCGGGTTACACCGGGGAGCTGTTTTTT. Full variable domain (rest looked up from reference TRBV5-1 and TRBJ2-2): KAGVTQTPRYLIKTRGQQVTLSCSPISGHRSVSWYQQTPGQGLQFLFEYFSETQRNKGNFPGRFSGRQFSNSRSEMNVSTLELGDSALYLCASSPGLAGYTGELFFGEGSRLTVL.

This clone was observed a few times. This rearrangement joins TRBV19 to TRBJ1-1; a possible D gene is TRBD1 (5 bases). CDR3 length: 13 amino acids. V lost 4 bases and J lost 11, with 17 bases in between. In germline, CDR1 is LNHDA, CDR2 SQIVND (reference sequence). The CDR3 protein is CASSKGLSGGAFF. CDR3 in DNA: TGTGCCAGTAGTAAGGGGCTATCGGGGGGGGCTTTCTTT.